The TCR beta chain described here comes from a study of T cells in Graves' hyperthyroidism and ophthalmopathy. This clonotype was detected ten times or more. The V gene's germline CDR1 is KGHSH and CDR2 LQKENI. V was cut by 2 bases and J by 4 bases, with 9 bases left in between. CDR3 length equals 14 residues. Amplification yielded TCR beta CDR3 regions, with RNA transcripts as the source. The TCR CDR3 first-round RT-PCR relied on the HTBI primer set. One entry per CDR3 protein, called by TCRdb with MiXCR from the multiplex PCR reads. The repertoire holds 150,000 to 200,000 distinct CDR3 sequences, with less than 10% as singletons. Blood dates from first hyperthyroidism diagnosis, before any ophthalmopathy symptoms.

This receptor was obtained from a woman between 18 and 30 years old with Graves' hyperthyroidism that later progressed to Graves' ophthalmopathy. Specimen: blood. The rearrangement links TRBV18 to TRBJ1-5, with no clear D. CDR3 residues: CASSPWQLNQPQHF. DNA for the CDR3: TGTGCCAGCTCACCATGGCAGCTGAATCAGCCCCAGCATTTT.